This TCR beta chain was documented in a study of PD-1 blockade in classical Hodgkin lymphoma. Some clones are missing from TCRdb's copy, which holds only in-frame ones; the method was immunoSEQ multiplex PCR. The sample yields roughly 150,000 clones, around four fifths seen once. Brentuximab vedotin exposure varied, and every patient relapsed after autologous stem cell transplantation. The CDR3 has 15 residues. Germline CDR1 reads SNHLY; CDR2 reads FYNNEI. V lost 6 bases and J 4 bases, leaving 16 bases between the germline ends. This sample comprised peripheral blood mononuclear cells (PBMCs), obtained before the second cycle of nivolumab. This clonotype was sampled from a human donor with classical Hodgkin lymphoma. The chain uses TRBV2 and TRBJ1-3; the D is unclear. For the CDR3, the DNA is TGTGCCAGCAGACCCCCCCCCGGCACGGGAAACACCATATATTTT. Amino acid sequence: CASRPPPGTGNTIYF.